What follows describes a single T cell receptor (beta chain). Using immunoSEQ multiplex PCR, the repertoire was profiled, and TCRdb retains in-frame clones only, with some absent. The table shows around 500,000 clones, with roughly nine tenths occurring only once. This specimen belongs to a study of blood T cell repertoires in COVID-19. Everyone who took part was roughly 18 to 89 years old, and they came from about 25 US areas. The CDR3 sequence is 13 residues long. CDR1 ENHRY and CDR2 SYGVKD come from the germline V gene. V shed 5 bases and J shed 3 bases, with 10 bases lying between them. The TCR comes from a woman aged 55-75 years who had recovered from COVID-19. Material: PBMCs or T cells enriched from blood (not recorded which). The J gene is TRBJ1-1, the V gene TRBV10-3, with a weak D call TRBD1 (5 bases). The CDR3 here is CAISFQTDTEAFF. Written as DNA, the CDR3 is TGTGCCATCAGTTTTCAGACAGACACTGAAGCTTTCTTT.